This T cell receptor beta chain came from a study of beta chain features in type 1 diabetes. Looked up from germline, CDR1 is LGHNA and CDR2 is YSLEER. This CDR3 is built from 15 residues. The V end lost 2 bases, the J end lost 7 bases, and 14 bases lay between the germline ends. Every isolated RNA sample was fully reverse transcribed, so sequencing captured expressed TCRB transcripts. Here immunoSEQ multiplex PCR was the method, and the copy in TCRdb shows in-frame clones only, minus some. The sample carries 400,000 to 550,000 clones, 10% to 12% recorded once. The authors sorted CD4+ naive, central memory, regulatory and stem cell-like memory cells via CD45RO/CCR7/CD25/CD127/CD95/CD27.

The V and J genes are TRBV4-3 and TRBJ1-4, with D possibly matching TRBD1 (5 bases). The receptor was derived from a woman under 30 in good health. Sequencing input: naive CD4+ T cells from blood. Written as DNA, the CDR3 is TGCGCCAGCAGCCAATTCACAGGCACCCCTGAAAAACTGTTTTTT. Its protein product is CASSQFTGTPEKLFF.